Listed below are T cell receptor beta chains from one sample, sequenced in a study of low-dose radiotherapy and immunotherapy resistance in tumors. TCRdb itself ran the reads through MiXCR, one entry per CDR3 protein. The repertoire holds 70,000 to 90,000 distinct CDR3 sequences, 15% to 20% seen once, with less than 3.5% in the top ten. Source: PBMCs, taken before treatment. The receptors derive from a male donor with prostate cancer. Each CDR3 is given with its conserved first and last residue. The D gene is left open where the match is weak. Rows may omit the clone size; those that give it use once, few, many or a size class.

TRBJ2-5 | . | many | TRBV29-1 | CSVAQETQYF | TGCAGCGTGGCGCAAGAGACCCAGTACTTC
TRBJ2-5 | TRBD2 | . | TRBV2 | CASSEAFGLTAGGPGTQYF | TGTGCCAGCAGTGAAGCGTTCGGGTTAACAGCGGGGGGGCCCGGGACCCAGTACTTC
TRBJ2-6 | . | many | TRBV5-8 | CASSFGNSGANVLTF | TGTGCCAGCAGCTTCGGGAACTCTGGGGCCAACGTCCTGACTTTC
TRBJ2-3 | TRBD2 | many | TRBV6-1 | CASSVEAGGVDTQYF | TGTGCCAGCAGTGTGGAAGCGGGGGGGGTAGATACGCAGTATTTT
TRBJ2-1 | TRBD1 | many | TRBV6-5 | CASSYSDRGPYNEQFF | TGTGCCAGCAGTTATTCGGACAGGGGCCCCTACAATGAGCAGTTCTTC
TRBJ2-2 | . | . | TRBV6-5 | CARAGTVNTGELLF | TGTGCCAGAGCCGGGACGGTCAACACCGGGGAGCTGTTGTTT
TRBJ1-3 | TRBD1 | many | TRBV6-6 | CASRTSGQGTGNTIYF | TGTGCCAGCAGAACCTCCGGACAGGGAACTGGAAACACCATATATTTT
TRBJ2-1 | TRBD2 | many | TRBV20-1 | CSARVTSGGYEQFF | TGCAGTGCTAGAGTCACTAGCGGGGGGTACGAGCAGTTCTTC
TRBJ2-5 | . | . | TRBV12-3/TRBV12-4 | CASSLRGAGQQETQYF | TGTGCCAGCAGTTTAAGAGGGGCGGGACAGCAAGAGACCCAGTACTTC
TRBJ2-7 | TRBD1 | once | TRBV5-1 | CASSYYSTGDHEQYF | TGCGCCAGCAGCTACTACTCGACAGGGGACCACGAGCAGTACTTC
TRBJ2-4 | . | many | TRBV6-1 | CASSADRINIQYF | TGTGCCAGCAGTGCCGACAGGATCAACATTCAGTACTTC
TRBJ1-5 | . | many | TRBV12-3/TRBV12-4 | CASSPDGDQPQHF | TGTGCCAGCAGTCCTGACGGGGATCAGCCCCAGCATTTT
TRBJ2-1 | TRBD2 | . | TRBV15 | CATSRDMNSGDNEQFF | TGTGCCACCAGCAGAGATATGAATAGCGGGGATAATGAGCAGTTCTTC
TRBJ1-4 | . | many | TRBV9 | CASSVAAGLNEKLFF | TGTGCCAGCAGCGTAGCGGCAGGCCTTAATGAAAAACTGTTTTTT
TRBJ2-1 | TRBD2 | many | TRBV11-2 | CASSLARGLAGDGGQFF | TGTGCCAGCAGCTTAGCGAGAGGACTAGCGGGGGATGGGGGGCAGTTCTTC
TRBJ2-2 | . | many | TRBV9 | CASSSHNGNTGELFF | TGTGCCAGCAGTTCCCACAACGGGAACACCGGGGAGCTGTTTTTT
TRBJ1-2 | TRBD1 | many | TRBV6-4 | CASSIGTGDSYGYTF | TGTGCCAGCAGTATAGGGACAGGGGATTCCTATGGCTACACCTTC